These T cell receptor beta chains were read from a single sample in a study of blood T cell repertoires in COVID-19. Libraries were prepared by immunoSEQ multiplex PCR; TCRdb keeps only in-frame clonotypes and omits some of them. The data show some 350,000 clones, more than 75% seen once. The sample taken for sequencing was PBMCs or T cells enriched from blood (not recorded which). These TCRs come from a woman in her twenties or thirties who had recovered from COVID-19. Both conserved end residues are trimmed from each CDR3. Part of the rows lack a size; the others show once, few, many or a class for expanded clones.

v_gene,abundance,CDR3aa
TRBV4-1,.,ASSQDRGAADTQY
TRBV27,.,ASSLYIPEISGNTIY
TRBV11-3,few,ASSLDTPNEQY
TRBV9,.,ASSVGSSSYEQY
TRBV9,.,ASSVGQGGGYGYT
TRBV6-5,.,ASSSVPSEQY
TRBV27,few,ATRGGLAGGPSTDTQY
TRBV28,.,ASRPPGQGRQY
TRBV23-1,.,ASSQEPPSPLFGNTIY
TRBV28,.,ASRRDRGQNTEAF
TRBV15,.,ATSDLLNYGYT
TRBV19,.,ASSIDSGMDEKLF
TRBV28,.,ASGKWDRLYSPLH
TRBV5-4,.,ASSHQLAGGLETQY
TRBV4-3,.,ASSQGLTVYGYT
TRBV18,.,ASSPGTGRGYT
TRBV6-5,.,ASSPDRAGQPQH
TRBV5-1,.,ASSAAGTRGDTQY
TRBV19,.,ASLSHSGGAKNEQF
TRBV7-9,few,ASSSLAGGPYEQY
TRBV7-9,.,ASSRPWTGGHGGYT
TRBV19,.,ASSLHGQGGTEAF
TRBV7-8,.,ASSLSAGASYEQY
TRBV5-1,.,ASSLDVTYEQF
TRBV19,.,ASSISGYGYT
TRBV4-1,.,ASSQLIAQVGGWEKLF
TRBV6-1,.,ASSEPGDPTKSGNTIY
TRBV5-5,.,ASSLQAYGYT
TRBV6-6,few,ATSVLNTGELF
TRBV13,.,ASSLGVGNQPQH
TRBV11-3,.,ASSLTGGTEAF
TRBV21-1,.,ASSKAGPIPHQPQH
TRBV5-1,.,ASSLGGGTGQETQY
TRBV18,.,ASSPYRATPSSSGANVLT
TRBV7-7,.,ASSPRGAGNEQF
TRBV18,.,ASSPVQNTGELF
TRBV7-9,.,ASRRDRNTEAF
TRBV7-3,.,ASSLIKGAIYNEQF
TRBV7-2,.,ASSLVPSGEQEQF
TRBV19,.,ASSIGWALSNQPQH
TRBV7-3,.,ASSLPSTSYNEQF
TRBV5-5,.,ASRLDPTGELF
TRBV2,.,ASRGSSYNEQF
TRBV9,.,ASSVAGSETQY
TRBV4-3,.,ASSQVAGASYGYT
TRBV27,.,ASSFSIGVYEQY